This passage covers 13 T cell receptor beta chains from one sample sequenced in a study of naive and memory T cell subsets. The beta constant-region primer was an equimolar mix of two oligonucleotides covering TRBC1 and TRBC2. Ligated cDNA was amplified by four rounds of PCR with nested alpha and beta constant-region primers and SP2. TCRdb re-called the UMI-ligation and nested PCR reads through MiXCR, storing one row per CDR3 protein. The repertoire holds under 150,000 distinct CDR3 sequences, with 15% to 25% as singletons. Study-wide results and limits: Possibly reflecting memory cells re-expressing CD45RA, a few larger clonotypes occurred in naive repertoires, especially CD8.

These receptors' antigens are unknown. Sequenced material: naive CD8+ T cells from blood. These receptors came from a human donor in good health.

The rearrangement joins TRBV12-5 to TRBJ2-1, with 8 bases matching TRBD2. J gave up 4 bases and V 1 base, and 6 bases lay outside the gene matches. The CDR3 is 16 amino acids. Germline CDR1 LGHNT, CDR2 FRNRAP. CDR3 bases: TGTGCTAGTGGTTTGGGGAGCGGGGGCGTTTACAATGAGCAGTTCTTC. Its protein is CASGLGSGGVYNEQFF.

The V call is TRBV5-5, the J call TRBJ2-5; 8 bases match TRBD1. Germline CDR1 is SGHKS and CDR2 is YYEKEE (reference sequence). V was pared by 4 bases and J by 5 bases, with 10 bases of the junction left unmatched. This CDR3 is 15 amino acids long. The CDR3 bases are TGTGCCAGCAGCATACGGACAGGGAGAGGGGAGACCCAGTACTTC. It specifies CASSIRTGRGETQYF. The full variable domain, with the rest looked up from reference TRBV5-5 and TRBJ2-5, is DAGVTQSPTHLIKTRGQQVTLRCSPISGHKSVSWYQQVLGQGPQFIFQYYEKEERGRGNFPDRFSARQFPNYSSELNVNALLLGDSALYLCASSIRTGRGETQYFGPGTRLLVL.

The gene calls are TRBV4-1 and TRBJ2-1; D is ambiguous. Looked up from germline, CDR1 is MGHRA and CDR2 is YSYEKL. The germline V and J ends were trimmed by 0 bases and 15 bases, with 12 bases remaining between them. The length of the CDR3 is 12 residues. The CDR3: CASSQDQTRRFF. DNA for the CDR3: TGCGCCAGCAGCCAAGATCAAACCAGGCGGTTCTTC.

This clonotype occurred a few times. V is TRBV27 and J is TRBJ2-7; D is unclear. The CDR3 is 13 amino acids. Germline CDR1 and CDR2: MNHEY and SMNVEV (reference sequence). Trimming cost V 3 bases and J 3 bases, with 9 bases left between them. The chain's CDR3 is CASSFRSGYEQYF. The CDR3 DNA reads TGTGCCAGCAGTTTTAGGTCGGGCTACGAGCAGTACTTC.

The CDR3 protein is CSAALGSGGRSPYEQYF. The CDR3 DNA is TGCAGTGCTGCCCTGGGGAGTGGCGGGAGGTCCCCCTACGAGCAGTACTTC. V is TRBV20-1 and J is TRBJ2-7; 8 nucleotides agree with TRBD2. This CDR3 contains 17 residues. Unmatched junction bases numbered 17, after V lost 5 bases and J lost 2 bases. Per the germline V gene, CDR1 is DFQATT and CDR2 is SNEGSKA (reference sequence).

A few counts support this clonotype. This chain connects TRBV27 to TRBJ2-3, with TRBD2 identical over 8 bases. The CDR3 sequence is 16 residues long. Germline V gives CDR1 MNHEY, CDR2 SMNVEV (reference sequence). V lost 0 bases and J lost 1; bases outside the gene matches: 3. The CDR3 DNA follows: TGTGCCAGCAGTTTATCTCCAGCGGGGGGCACAGATACGCAGTATTTT. It yields the protein CASSLSPAGGTDTQYF.

This chain joins TRBV10-2 and TRBJ1-1; TRBD1 matches at 7 bases. This CDR3 has 17 amino acids. Per germline, CDR1 WSHSY and CDR2 SAAADI. V shed 4 bases, J shed 5 bases, and the junction held 16 bases outside the gene matches. The CDR3 DNA reads as TGCGCCAGCAGTGGAGACAGGGAGACGCGAGGATGGACTGAAGCTTTCTTT. Its protein is CASSGDRETRGWTEAFF.

The chain links TRBV12-3 or TRBV12-4 to TRBJ1-2, with D hard to call. Trimming pared 5 bases from V and 4 bases from J, leaving 8 bases between. The CDR3 sequence is 12 residues long. CDR3 DNA sequence: TGTGCCAGCAGTCCCAACCTCTATGGCTACACCTTC. Residues: CASSPNLYGYTF.

The chain joins TRBV4-1 to TRBJ2-3; D may be TRBD1 (6 bases). V was cut by 0 bases and J by 2 bases, with 9 bases left in between. The CDR3 contains 15 residues. CDR1 and CDR2 (germline): MGHRA, YSYEKL. CDR3 DNA: TGCGCCAGCAGCCAAGATTGGACAGACACAGATACGCAGTATTTT. This gives the protein CASSQDWTDTDTQYF.

This clonotype was counted ten times or more. The chain recombines TRBV5-4 with TRBJ2-6; D tentatively reads TRBD1 or TRBD2 (5 bases each). Germline V gives CDR1 SGHNT, CDR2 YYREEE (reference sequence). V lost 3 bases and J lost 2, with 18 bases in between. This CDR3 contains 18 residues. CDR3 region: CASSSEVRDRAGANVLTF. CDR3 nucleotides: TGTGCCAGCAGCTCGGAGGTCCGGGACCGAGCTGGGGCCAACGTCCTGACTTTC.

This clonotype was detected many times. The V gene is TRBV10-1, the J gene TRBJ2-1; D perhaps matches TRBD2 (5 bases). Trimming took 4 bases from V and 5 from J, leaving 12 bases between them. CDR1 is WNHNN, CDR2 SYGVQD, per germline (reference sequence). The CDR3 covers 14 residues. The CDR3 reads CASSGMTTNNEQFF. DNA of the CDR3: TGCGCCAGCAGTGGGATGACTACAAACAATGAGCAGTTCTTC.

V is TRBV15 and J is TRBJ1-6; D is perhaps TRBD1 (6 bases). Per the germline V gene, CDR1 is LNHNV and CDR2 is YYDKDF (reference sequence). Trimming left V 5 bases short and J 5 bases short, with 13 bases between. The CDR3 runs 15 residues. CDR3 sequence reads: CATSPGAANNSPLHF. CDR3 DNA sequence: TGTGCCACCAGCCCGGGGGCAGCCAATAATTCACCCCTCCACTTT. The full variable domain, with the rest looked up from reference TRBV15 and TRBJ1-6, is DAMVIQNPRYQVTQFGKPVTLSCSQTLNHNVMYWYQQKSSQAPKLLFHYYDKDFNNEADTPDNFQSRRPNTSFCFLDIRSPGLGDTAMYLCATSPGAANNSPLHFGNGTRLTVT.

This chain joins TRBV12-3 or TRBV12-4 and TRBJ2-3, with D tentatively TRBD1 (6 bases). V gave up 3 bases and J gave up 2 bases, with 9 bases separating them. The CDR3 has 14 amino acids. The CDR3 loop reads CASSFWGLTDTQYF. CDR3 bases: TGTGCCAGCAGTTTCTGGGGGCTCACAGATACGCAGTATTTT.